This TCR beta chain was retrieved from a study of regulatory T cells in long-lasting Graves disease. This clonotype was counted at least ten times. Relying on iRepertoire HTBI primers and Arm-PCR of CDR3 regions, the team built TCR beta libraries. One entry per CDR3 protein, called by TCRdb with MiXCR from the multiplex PCR reads. The sample lists under 450,000 distinct CDR3 sequences; about 17% were seen once. Time point reported: newly diagnosed GD, antithyroid drugs for less than 3 months. Generation of the TCR library employed RNA extracted from PBMCs. These records were also assigned to another study, of T cells in Graves' hyperthyroidism and ophthalmopathy. From that report: Absent ophthalmopathy progression within 18 months defined stable Graves' hyperthyroidism. With the HTBI primer set, the TCR CDR3 went through a first round of RT-PCR.

The clonotype was recovered from a woman aged 18-35 years with Graves disease. The sample consisted of peripheral blood mononuclear cells (PBMCs), taken at new diagnosis, from a patient treated with antithyroid drugs.

CDR3 protein: CASSEQGSYNSPLHF. The CDR3 DNA reads as TGTGCCAGCAGTGAACAGGGCTCCTATAATTCACCCCTCCACTTT. The V gene is TRBV2, the J gene TRBJ1-6; maybe TRBD1 (5 bases). The CDR3 consists of 15 residues. The germline V and J ends were trimmed by 2 bases and 0 bases, with 5 bases remaining between them. Per the germline V gene, CDR1 is SNHLY and CDR2 is FYNNEI.